This T cell receptor (beta chain) stems from a study of tissue T cells after allogeneic stem cell transplantation. Relative to its sample, this clone is medium-sized. The antigen is not known. The genes and germline here are from mouse. General study results and limits: TCR repertoires tracked anatomic similarity, regardless of disease or transplant status.

Repertoires were generated with immunoSEQ multiplex PCR, while TCRdb's copy carries only in-frame clones and drops some. The table shows more than 6,000 clones, with around 37% occurring only once. Time point meaning: mouse harvest day 14 after allogeneic transplant. Mouse grafts combined 10^7 T-cell-depleted bone marrow cells with 10^6 splenic CD5+ T cells. Mice had MHC-mismatched B6 into BALB/c GVHD, sampled day 7 or 14. Input material: skin. The sequence came from a female BALB/c mouse given C57BL/6 T cells with graft-versus-host disease after an allogeneic hematopoietic cell transplant.

The sequenced part of the CDR3 DNA is TGTGCCAGCAGTCTCCAGGGCGAGGGCACCCAGTAC. Protein: CASSLQGEGTQY. The complete CDR3 protein is CASSLQGEGTQYF. The rearrangement uses TRBV26 and TRBJ2-5, with a weak D call TRBD1 (5 bases). The read ends 1 residue early relative to the CDR3; the germline J gene fills the gap. Germline V gene sequence: CDR1 KGHPV, CDR2 FQNQEV (reference sequence). V lost 3 bases, J lost 8 bases, and 12 bases lay in between. CDR3 length: 13 residues. The full variable domain, rest sourced from reference TRBV26 and TRBJ2-5, is NSKVIQTPRYLVKGQGQKAKMRCIPEKGHPVVFWYQQNKNNEFKFLINFQNQEVLQQIDMTEKRFSAECPSNSPCSLEIQSSEAGDSALYLCASSLQGEGTQYFGPGTRLLVL.